A single sample is the source of the 17 T cell receptor beta chains below, sequenced in a study of Ad26.COV2.S vaccination and SARS-CoV-2 variants. Method: immunoSEQ multiplex PCR; TCRdb's copy keeps in-frame clones and lacks some. Counted here are under 550,000 clones, around nine tenths occurring once; the ten biggest clones make up 3.5% to 4%. Regarding treatment: around 19 received Ad26.COV2.S at low or high dose, single or two shots; about 5 received placebo; per-sample allocation not given. Samples analyzed were those drawn on day 63 after the first vaccine or placebo injection. The starting material was peripheral blood, obtained in a trial of Ad26.COV2.S vaccine versus placebo. The receptor source for this set is a person aged 18-60 years who received the Ad26.COV2.S COVID-19 vaccine or a placebo.

The chain links TRBV7-2 to TRBJ1-3; unclear D gene. Per the germline V gene, CDR1 is SGHTA and CDR2 is FQGNSA. The CDR3 is made up of 15 amino acids. Trimming took off 2 bases at V and 0 bases at J, with 8 bases between the two ends. The CDR3 coding sequence is TGTGCCAGCAGCTTAAACCCGGACTCTGGAAACACCATATATTTT. Encoded protein: CASSLNPDSGNTIYF.

V gene TRBV27 combines with J gene TRBJ1-6; a weak D match, TRBD1 (5 bases). Germline V gene lookup returns CDR1 MNHEY and CDR2 SMNVEV (reference sequence). V lost 3 bases and J 7 bases, leaving 10 bases between the germline ends. The CDR3 extends over 14 amino acids. The CDR3 protein is CASSFQGSNSPLHF. The CDR3 DNA follows: TGTGCCAGCAGTTTTCAGGGAAGCAATTCACCCCTCCACTTT.

This chain uses TRBV19 with TRBJ2-7, with a tentative D call TRBD2 (6 bases). Germline loops: CDR1 LNHDA, CDR2 SQIVND (reference sequence). The CDR3 runs to 16 residues. Trimming cost V 5 bases and J 2 bases, with 19 bases left between them. CDR3 sequence reads: CASSGTGTQRPYEQYF. The CDR3 bases are TGTGCCAGTAGTGGGACCGGGACTCAGCGACCCTACGAGCAGTACTTC.

This clone was observed once. The V gene is TRBV6-5, the J gene TRBJ2-2, with TRBD1 matching 10 bases. CDR3 length: 15 amino acids. Losses at the gene ends were 6 bases for V and 6 bases for J; bases not matched to a gene: 7. The V gene's germline CDR1 is MNHEY and CDR2 SVGAGI. The CDR3 spells CASSRDRGRSGELFF. The CDR3 DNA sequence: TGTGCCAGCAGCAGAGACAGGGGGCGATCCGGGGAGCTGTTTTTT.

With respect to this clone: Other DNA sequences of this sample code for an identical CDR3. The V and J genes are TRBV2 and TRBJ2-5, with TRBD1 matching 7 bases. Germline-derived CDR1 and CDR2 are SNHLY and FYNNEI. This CDR3 is 14 amino acids long. V lost 5 bases and J lost 3; bases outside the gene matches: 6. This CDR3 is CASSRQGIEETQYF. The CDR3 coding sequence is TGTGCCAGCAGTCGACAGGGTATTGAAGAGACCCAGTACTTC. Based on the CDR3 plus reference TRBV2 and TRBJ2-5, the full variable domain is EPEVTQTPSHQVTQMGQEVILRCVPISNHLYFYWYRQILGQKVEFLVSFYNNEISEKSEIFDDQFSVERPDGSNFTLKIRSTKLEDSAMYFCASSRQGIEETQYFGPGTRLLVL.

The chain is built from TRBV5-1 and TRBJ2-5; TRBD1 matches 8 bases. The germline V gene has CDR1 SGHRS and CDR2 YFSETQ. V trimming: 5 bases; J trimming: 2 bases; junction bases outside the gene matches: 8. This CDR3 has 15 residues. The CDR3 DNA is TGCGCCAGCAGTTGGGGACAGGCGAGTCAAGAGACCCAGTACTTC. As protein: CASSWGQASQETQYF.

Here the CDR3 reads CASSPPAGETYEQYF. The CDR3 DNA reads TGTGCCAGCAGCCCTCCCGCCGGGGAGACCTACGAGCAGTACTTC. The rearrangement joins TRBV7-9 to TRBJ2-7; D perhaps matches TRBD2 (5 bases). The CDR3 contains 15 residues. The germline V gene has CDR1 SEHNR and CDR2 FQNEAQ (reference sequence). V was pared by 5 bases and J by 2 bases, with 16 bases between. Combining the CDR3 with reference TRBV7-9 and TRBJ2-7 gives the whole variable domain DTGVSQNPRHKITKRGQNVTFRCDPISEHNRLYWYRQTLGQGPEFLTYFQNEAQLEKSRLLSDRFSAERPKGSFSTLEIQRTEQGDSAMYLCASSPPAGETYEQYFGPGTRLTVT.

This sequence joins TRBV7-2 and TRBJ1-1, with unresolved D. The CDR3 runs 13 residues. Germline V gives CDR1 SGHTA, CDR2 FQGNSA. Trimming took off 4 bases at V and 1 base at J, with 7 bases between the two ends. The CDR3 DNA reads TGTGCCAGCAGCTCGTCAGCGAACACTGAAGCTTTCTTT. Protein sequence: CASSSSANTEAFF.

The chain carries TRBV5-6 and TRBJ2-3; perhaps D is TRBD1 or TRBD2 (6 bases each). V was clipped by 5 bases and J by 10 bases, with 17 bases between them. The germline V gene has CDR1 SGHDT and CDR2 YYEEEE. The CDR3 has 13 amino acids. This chain's CDR3 is CASSRGALGAQYF. DNA of the CDR3: TGTGCCAGCAGTAGGGGGGCGCTGGGGGCGCAGTATTTT.

As DNA, the CDR3 is TGTGCCAGCAGTTACTTACTCGAGCAGTACTTC. It specifies CASSYLLEQYF. The gene calls are TRBV6-6 and TRBJ2-7; D call uncertain. Trimming removed 1 base from V and 6 bases from J, with 4 bases in between. The CDR3 is made up of 11 amino acids. The germline gives CDR1 MNHNY, CDR2 SVGAGI (reference sequence).

V gene TRBV5-5 combines with J gene TRBJ1-1, with TRBD1 matching 9 bases. Germline V gene lookup returns CDR1 SGHKS and CDR2 YYEKEE (reference sequence). The trim removed 4 bases at V and 1 base at J, leaving 11 bases unmatched. The CDR3 is 17 amino acids. The CDR3 DNA reads TGTGCCAGCAGCCCAAGGGACAGGGTGGTTCAGAACACTGAAGCTTTCTTT. It translates to CASSPRDRVVQNTEAFF.

The sample holds a few counts of this clone. The CDR3 protein is CASTYQGWTEAFF. CDR3 nucleotides: TGTGCCAGCACCTACCAGGGGTGGACTGAAGCTTTCTTT. The J gene is TRBJ1-1, the V gene TRBV5-4; perhaps TRBD1 as D (6 bases). This CDR3 is built from 13 residues. The germline gives CDR1 SGHNT, CDR2 YYREEE (reference sequence). The V and J ends lost 6 bases and 5 bases respectively, with 14 bases between them.

V gene TRBV7-9 combines with J gene TRBJ2-1; no definite D call. CDR3 length equals 13 residues. Trimming removed 4 bases from V and 5 bases from J, with 9 bases in between. From germline, CDR1 is SEHNR and CDR2 FQNEAQ (reference sequence). CDR3 protein: CASSSPTNNEQFF. For the CDR3, the DNA is TGTGCCAGCAGCTCACCTACTAACAATGAGCAGTTCTTC.

For the CDR3, the DNA is TGTGCCAGCCGCTCATACAGGGGTCGCACTGAAGCTTTCTTT. Translated: CASRSYRGRTEAFF. The chain couples TRBV27 to TRBJ1-1, with 7 bases identical to TRBD1. Per the germline V gene, CDR1 is MNHEY and CDR2 is SMNVEV (reference sequence). CDR3 length equals 14 residues. The V gene end was trimmed by 8 bases and the J gene end by 4 bases; junction bases not matched to a gene: 10.

The chain couples TRBV6-2 or TRBV6-3 to TRBJ1-1, with D possibly matching TRBD1 (5 bases). This CDR3 comprises 13 residues. V was pared by 1 base and J by 5 bases, with 8 bases between. Germline assignment: CDR1 MNHEY and CDR2 SVGEGT. CDR3 sequence: CASSYFRGTEAFF. CDR3 DNA: TGTGCCAGCAGTTACTTTCGGGGGACTGAAGCTTTCTTT.

The V call is TRBV6-5, the J call TRBJ2-3, with D possibly matching TRBD2 (5 bases). Germline V gives CDR1 MNHEY, CDR2 SVGAGI. Deletions cut 7 bases from V and 0 bases from J, with 11 bases between. The CDR3 is 14 residues long. The CDR3 DNA reads TGTGCCAGCATCCTATCGGGGAGCACAGATACGCAGTATTTT. This gives the protein CASILSGSTDTQYF.

The chain is built from TRBV4-1 and TRBJ1-2; D may be TRBD1 (5 bases). CDR3 length: 13 amino acids. V lost 2 bases to trimming and J lost 6 bases, with 10 bases between them. The germline V gene has CDR1 MGHRA and CDR2 YSYEKL. CDR3 nucleotide sequence: TGCGCCAGCAGCCAAAGGACGACAGATGGCTACACCTTC. Translating gives CASSQRTTDGYTF.